This T cell receptor (beta chain) was found in a study of blood T cell repertoires in COVID-19. Measured with immunoSEQ multiplex PCR; TCRdb has only the in-frame clones, and not every one. The sample records some 150,000 clones, about nine tenths being singletons. V lost 4 bases, J lost 5 bases, and 8 bases stayed unmatched. CDR3 length equals 16 residues. Germline values: CDR1 SGHNT, CDR2 YYREEE (reference sequence). The sequencing input was peripheral blood. This chain joins TRBV5-4 and TRBJ2-5; 13 bases are shared with TRBD2. This clonotype was obtained from a man aged 50-60 years with active COVID-19. In nucleotides, the CDR3 is TGTGCCAGCAGCCCCACTAGCGGGGGGGGAGGGGAGACCCAGTACTTC. Translation: CASSPTSGGGGETQYF.